A selection of T cell receptor beta chains follows, all from one sample in a study of T cell responses to AZD1222 COVID-19 vaccine. TCRdb keeps only in-frame clones here, not all; method: immunoSEQ multiplex PCR. The sample shows about 150,000 clones, about 88% of them seen only once. The sample in question was peripheral blood, obtained on day 0 of AZD1222 vaccination. Every receptor here comes from an adult in good health. CDR3s include the opening cysteine and the closing phenylalanine or tryptophan. Fields, in order: D gene, V gene, clone size, J gene, CDR3 DNA, CDR3 protein. The D gene is left open where the match is weak. Not all rows give a size; the values are once, few, many and, for expanded clones, a class.

d_gene: -
v_gene: TRBV19
abundance: -
j_gene: TRBJ1-1
CDR3nt: TGTGCCAGTAGTCTACACCCCAGACAAAACACTGAAGCTTTCTTT
CDR3aa: CASSLHPRQNTEAFF

d_gene: TRBD1
v_gene: TRBV14
abundance: -
j_gene: TRBJ1-1
CDR3nt: TGTGCCAGCAGCCAACGAGCAGGGGGCATGACTGAAGCTTTCTTT
CDR3aa: CASSQRAGGMTEAFF

d_gene: -
v_gene: TRBV5-6
abundance: -
j_gene: TRBJ1-3
CDR3nt: TGTGCCAGCAGAGCTTCTACAGGGGGAAACACCATATATTTT
CDR3aa: CASRASTGGNTIYF

d_gene: TRBD1
v_gene: TRBV28
abundance: -
j_gene: TRBJ1-1
CDR3nt: TGTGCCAGCATATTGGAAACAGGGGGAAGAACTGAAGCTTTCTTT
CDR3aa: CASILETGGRTEAFF

d_gene: -
v_gene: TRBV7-2
abundance: -
j_gene: TRBJ2-7
CDR3nt: TGTGCCAGCAGCTTATCCCCCTTCTACGAGCAGTACTTC
CDR3aa: CASSLSPFYEQYF

d_gene: -
v_gene: TRBV3-1/TRBV3-2
abundance: -
j_gene: TRBJ1-5
CDR3nt: TGTGCCAGCAGCCCGGGACTGAGCAATCAGCCCCAGCATTTT
CDR3aa: CASSPGLSNQPQHF

d_gene: TRBD2
v_gene: TRBV7-9
abundance: -
j_gene: TRBJ2-1
CDR3nt: TGTGCCAGCACCCCCGGGACTAGATATGAGCAGTTCTTC
CDR3aa: CASTPGTRYEQFF

d_gene: -
v_gene: TRBV15
abundance: -
j_gene: TRBJ2-7
CDR3nt: TGTGCCACCAGCAGAGATTCTTTCCTCGAGCAGTACTTC
CDR3aa: CATSRDSFLEQYF

d_gene: -
v_gene: TRBV2
abundance: -
j_gene: TRBJ1-2
CDR3nt: TGTGCCAGCAGTGAGTCCTTCGGCAGGGGAAGGTACTATGGCTACACCTTC
CDR3aa: CASSESFGRGRYYGYTF

d_gene: TRBD2
v_gene: TRBV5-1
abundance: -
j_gene: TRBJ2-1
CDR3nt: TGCGCCAGCAGCCCGCAGACTAGCTCCGATGAGCAGTTCTTC
CDR3aa: CASSPQTSSDEQFF

d_gene: TRBD1
v_gene: TRBV18
abundance: -
j_gene: TRBJ1-1
CDR3nt: TGTGCCAGCTCACCACGGGGTCAGGGGGCCGGAGCTTTCTTT
CDR3aa: CASSPRGQGAGAFF

d_gene: TRBD2
v_gene: TRBV4-3
abundance: -
j_gene: TRBJ2-7
CDR3nt: TGCGCCAGCAGCCCCGGGGGGGGCGCCTACGAGCAGTACTTC
CDR3aa: CASSPGGGAYEQYF

d_gene: -
v_gene: TRBV5-1
abundance: -
j_gene: TRBJ2-3
CDR3nt: TGCGCCAGCAGCTTGTTGGCAGATACGCAGTATTTT
CDR3aa: CASSLLADTQYF

d_gene: -
v_gene: TRBV10-3
abundance: -
j_gene: TRBJ2-7
CDR3nt: TGTGCCATCAGTGTATCGGAACTAGAGTTTTCCTACGAGCAGTACTTC
CDR3aa: CAISVSELEFSYEQYF

d_gene: -
v_gene: TRBV7-9
abundance: -
j_gene: TRBJ2-5
CDR3nt: TGTGCCAGCAGCTTAAACCCCCCGGAGACCCAGTACTTC
CDR3aa: CASSLNPPETQYF

d_gene: -
v_gene: TRBV6-5
abundance: -
j_gene: TRBJ2-2
CDR3nt: TGTGCCAGCCGGGGTTACCTAGGGACCGGGGAGCTGTTTTTT
CDR3aa: CASRGYLGTGELFF

d_gene: -
v_gene: TRBV12-2
abundance: -
j_gene: TRBJ2-3
CDR3nt: TGTGCAAGTCGCTACCCCGGGACTAGCGGGGGGAACGGGGGCACAGATACGCAGTATTTT
CDR3aa: CASRYPGTSGGNGGTDTQYF

d_gene: -
v_gene: TRBV7-2
abundance: -
j_gene: TRBJ1-5
CDR3nt: TGTGCCAGCAGCTTAGAGGCAAGTAGCAATCAGCCCCAGCATTTT
CDR3aa: CASSLEASSNQPQHF

d_gene: TRBD1
v_gene: TRBV18
abundance: -
j_gene: TRBJ2-4
CDR3nt: TGTGCCAGCTCACCACGGACAGGGACCAAAAACATTCAGTACTTC
CDR3aa: CASSPRTGTKNIQYF

d_gene: TRBD2
v_gene: TRBV18
abundance: -
j_gene: TRBJ2-4
CDR3nt: TGTGCCAGCTCACCACCTAGCGGGCTAGCCAAAAACATTCAGTACTTC
CDR3aa: CASSPPSGLAKNIQYF

d_gene: -
v_gene: TRBV25-1
abundance: -
j_gene: TRBJ1-4
CDR3nt: TGTGCCAGCAGTGAACGGGGGCAGGGTCGAGGAAATGAAAAACTGTTTTTT
CDR3aa: CASSERGQGRGNEKLFF

d_gene: -
v_gene: TRBV15
abundance: -
j_gene: TRBJ2-2
CDR3nt: TGTGCCACCAGCGGGACCACCGCGAACACCGGGGAGCTGTTTTTT
CDR3aa: CATSGTTANTGELFF

d_gene: -
v_gene: TRBV11-2
abundance: -
j_gene: TRBJ2-7
CDR3nt: TGTGCCAGCAGCTTAGAGGCGGGGGCCTCCTACGAGCAGTACTTC
CDR3aa: CASSLEAGASYEQYF

d_gene: TRBD1
v_gene: TRBV27
abundance: -
j_gene: TRBJ2-7
CDR3nt: TGTGCCAGCAAGGGACAGGGGGCAGGGGAGCAGTACTTC
CDR3aa: CASKGQGAGEQYF

d_gene: TRBD1
v_gene: TRBV5-1
abundance: -
j_gene: TRBJ1-2
CDR3nt: TGCGCCAGCAGGGCGGGACAGGTGTCCTCCTATGGCTACACCTTC
CDR3aa: CASRAGQVSSYGYTF

d_gene: -
v_gene: TRBV3-1/TRBV3-2
abundance: -
j_gene: TRBJ1-4
CDR3nt: TGTGCCAGCAGCCAAGATAACGAGGCAGGGAGTAAGGGGCAAACTAATGAAAAACTGTTTTTT
CDR3aa: CASSQDNEAGSKGQTNEKLFF

d_gene: -
v_gene: TRBV9
abundance: few
j_gene: TRBJ1-4
CDR3nt: TGTGCCAGCAGCCTCGGGGCGGGTAATGAAAAACTGTTTTTT
CDR3aa: CASSLGAGNEKLFF

d_gene: -
v_gene: TRBV7-8
abundance: -
j_gene: TRBJ2-1
CDR3nt: TGTGCCAGCAGCCAGGGATTTTTCCTTGCCAATGAGCAGTTCTTC
CDR3aa: CASSQGFFLANEQFF

d_gene: -
v_gene: TRBV4-3
abundance: -
j_gene: TRBJ2-7
CDR3nt: TGCGCCAGCAGCCAAGATTCCGAAAACAGGGCCTACGAGCAGTACTTC
CDR3aa: CASSQDSENRAYEQYF

d_gene: -
v_gene: TRBV27
abundance: -
j_gene: TRBJ1-3
CDR3nt: TGTGCCAGCAGTTTAAGTGACAGAACAACCCCGTTATATTTT
CDR3aa: CASSLSDRTTPLYF

d_gene: -
v_gene: TRBV2
abundance: -
j_gene: TRBJ1-2
CDR3nt: TGTGCCAGCAGTGAGATGAGGGTAAACTATGGCTACACCTTC
CDR3aa: CASSEMRVNYGYTF

d_gene: -
v_gene: TRBV7-2
abundance: -
j_gene: TRBJ2-5
CDR3nt: TGTGCCAGCAGCTTGCGTGGGAGTGAGACCCAGTACTTC
CDR3aa: CASSLRGSETQYF

d_gene: -
v_gene: TRBV6-5
abundance: -
j_gene: TRBJ1-6
CDR3nt: TGTGCCAGCAACCGGGGAGGGAAGCCACCCCTCCACTTT
CDR3aa: CASNRGGKPPLHF

d_gene: TRBD1
v_gene: TRBV2
abundance: -
j_gene: TRBJ2-5
CDR3nt: TGTGCCAGCACCGGGGACAGGGGACCGCAAGAGACCCAGTACTTC
CDR3aa: CASTGDRGPQETQYF

d_gene: -
v_gene: TRBV7-6
abundance: -
j_gene: TRBJ1-1
CDR3nt: TGTGCCAGCAGCCCCGACGGGGGGGCGAGCACTGAAGCTTTCTTT
CDR3aa: CASSPDGGASTEAFF